The clone carrying this TCR beta chain appeared a few times. Antigen unknown. One entry per CDR3 protein results from TCRdb running MiXCR on the RT-PCR reads. The sample includes 610,000 or so distinct CDR3 sequences, 14% of them seen just once. The source of the sample is a study of response to subunit inactivated influenza vaccine. Study-wide results and caveats: Every seasonal influenza vaccination brings in few new T cells, the authors suggested.

Between the trimmed V and J ends, which lost 1 base and 5 bases, there was a span of 21 bases. CDR3 length: 17 amino acids. From germline, CDR1 is SGHTA and CDR2 FQGNSA. This rearrangement joins TRBV7-2 to TRBJ2-7, with a weak D call TRBD1 (7 bases). This specimen consisted of PBMCs from blood, obtained roughly 13 days after vaccination. This TCR was recovered from a middle-aged man who received an inactivated influenza vaccine. The DNA for the CDR3 is TGTGCCAGCAGCTTAGGACCAAGAGCAGGGGGGACACACGAGCAGTACTTC. This encodes CASSLGPRAGGTHEQYF.